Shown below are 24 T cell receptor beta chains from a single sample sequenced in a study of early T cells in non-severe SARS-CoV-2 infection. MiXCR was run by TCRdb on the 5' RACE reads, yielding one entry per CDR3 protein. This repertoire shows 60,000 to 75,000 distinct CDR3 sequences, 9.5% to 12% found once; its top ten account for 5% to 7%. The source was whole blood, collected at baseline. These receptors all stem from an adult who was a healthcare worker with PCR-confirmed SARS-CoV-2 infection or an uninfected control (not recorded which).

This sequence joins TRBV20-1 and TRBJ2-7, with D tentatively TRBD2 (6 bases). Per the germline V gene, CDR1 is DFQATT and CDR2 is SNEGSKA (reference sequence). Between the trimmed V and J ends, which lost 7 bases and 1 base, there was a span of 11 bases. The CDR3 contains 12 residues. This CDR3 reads CSVRRGSYEQYF. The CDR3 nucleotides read TGCAGTGTTAGGCGGGGTTCCTACGAGCAGTACTTC.

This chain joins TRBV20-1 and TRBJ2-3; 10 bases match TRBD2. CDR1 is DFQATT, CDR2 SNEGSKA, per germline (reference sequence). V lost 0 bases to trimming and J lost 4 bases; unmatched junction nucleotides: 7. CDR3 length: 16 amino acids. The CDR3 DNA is TGCAGTGCTAGAGATCCGCTAGCGGGAGAGGCAGATACGCAGTATTTT. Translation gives CSARDPLAGEADTQYF.

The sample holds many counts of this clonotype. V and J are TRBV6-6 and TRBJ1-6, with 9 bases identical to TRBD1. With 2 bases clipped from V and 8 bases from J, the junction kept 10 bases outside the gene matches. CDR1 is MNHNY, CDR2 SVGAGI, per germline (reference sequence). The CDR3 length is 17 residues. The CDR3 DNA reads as TGTGCCAGCAGTTACCCGCCGGGACAGGGTATCGATTCACCCCTCCACTTT. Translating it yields CASSYPPGQGIDSPLHF.

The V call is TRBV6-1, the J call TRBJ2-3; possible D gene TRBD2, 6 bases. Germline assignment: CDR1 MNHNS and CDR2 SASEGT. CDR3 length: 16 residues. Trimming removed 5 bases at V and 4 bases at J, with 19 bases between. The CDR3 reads CASSISSEDVADTQYF. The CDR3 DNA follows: TGTGCCAGCAGTATCTCTAGCGAGGATGTGGCAGATACGCAGTATTTT.

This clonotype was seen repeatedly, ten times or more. The CDR3 protein is CASSVEGAGTEAFF. The CDR3 bases are TGTGCCAGCAGCGTAGAAGGGGCCGGCACTGAAGCTTTCTTT. The chain uses TRBV9 and TRBJ1-1, with a weak D call TRBD1 (5 bases). V lost 0 bases, J lost 4 bases, and 10 bases lay in between. The V gene's germline CDR1 is SGDLS and CDR2 YYNGEE. The CDR3 is made up of 14 amino acids.

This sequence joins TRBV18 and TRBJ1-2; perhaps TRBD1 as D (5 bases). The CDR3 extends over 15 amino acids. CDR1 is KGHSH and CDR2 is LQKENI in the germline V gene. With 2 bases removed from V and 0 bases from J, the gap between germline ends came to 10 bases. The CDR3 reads CASSPLGLSNYGYTF. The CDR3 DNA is TGTGCCAGCTCACCATTGGGACTGTCTAACTATGGCTACACCTTC. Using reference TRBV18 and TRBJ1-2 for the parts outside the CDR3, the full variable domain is NAGVMQNPRHLVRRRGQEARLRCSPMKGHSHVYWYRQLPEEGLKFMVYLQKENIIDESGMPKERFSAEFPKEGPSILRIQQVVRGDSAAYFCASSPLGLSNYGYTFGSGTRLTVV.

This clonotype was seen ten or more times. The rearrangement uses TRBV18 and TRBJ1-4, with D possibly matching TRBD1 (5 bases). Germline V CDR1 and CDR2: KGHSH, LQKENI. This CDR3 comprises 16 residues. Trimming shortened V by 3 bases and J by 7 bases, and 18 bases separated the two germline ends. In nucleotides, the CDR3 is TGTGCCAGCTCACCCGGTGGAGGGGTGAGGGGTGAAAAACTGTTTTTT. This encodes CASSPGGGVRGEKLFF.

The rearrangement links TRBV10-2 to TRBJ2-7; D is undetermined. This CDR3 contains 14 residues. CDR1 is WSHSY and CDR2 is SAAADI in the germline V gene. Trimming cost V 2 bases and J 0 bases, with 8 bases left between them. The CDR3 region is CASSEQANSYEQYF. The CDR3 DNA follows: TGCGCCAGCAGTGAGCAGGCCAACTCCTACGAGCAGTACTTC.

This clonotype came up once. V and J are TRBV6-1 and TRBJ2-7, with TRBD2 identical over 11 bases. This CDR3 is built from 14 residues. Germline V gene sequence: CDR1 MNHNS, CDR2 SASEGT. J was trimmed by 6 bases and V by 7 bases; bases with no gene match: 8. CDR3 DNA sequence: TGTGCCAGCACCAAGACTAGCGGGACTACCGAGCAGTACTTC. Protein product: CASTKTSGTTEQYF.

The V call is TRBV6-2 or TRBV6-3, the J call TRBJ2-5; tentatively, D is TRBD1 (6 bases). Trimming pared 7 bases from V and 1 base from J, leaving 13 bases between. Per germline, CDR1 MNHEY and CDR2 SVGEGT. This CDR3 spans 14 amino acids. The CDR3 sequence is CASKFHRVQETQYF. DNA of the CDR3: TGTGCCAGCAAATTTCACAGGGTCCAAGAGACCCAGTACTTC.

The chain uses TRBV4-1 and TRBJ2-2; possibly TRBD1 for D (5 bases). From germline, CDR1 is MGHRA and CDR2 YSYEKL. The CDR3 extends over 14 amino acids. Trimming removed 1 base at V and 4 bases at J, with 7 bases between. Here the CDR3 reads CASSQGQLTGELFF. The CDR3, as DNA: TGCGCCAGCAGCCAAGGACAGCTCACCGGGGAGCTGTTTTTT.

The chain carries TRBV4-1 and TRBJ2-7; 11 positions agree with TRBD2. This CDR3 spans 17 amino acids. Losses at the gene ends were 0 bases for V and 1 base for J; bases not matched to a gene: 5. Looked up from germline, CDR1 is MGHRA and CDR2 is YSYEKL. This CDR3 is CASSQDLGLAGSYEQYF. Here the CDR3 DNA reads TGCGCCAGCAGCCAAGATTTAGGACTAGCGGGTTCCTACGAGCAGTACTTC.

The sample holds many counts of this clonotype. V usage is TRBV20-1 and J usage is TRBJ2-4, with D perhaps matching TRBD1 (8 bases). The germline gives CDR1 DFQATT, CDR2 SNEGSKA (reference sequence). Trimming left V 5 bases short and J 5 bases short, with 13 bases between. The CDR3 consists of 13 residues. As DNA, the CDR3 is TGCAGTGCTTTTACAGGGGGGGAAAACATTCAGTACTTC. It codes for CSAFTGGENIQYF.

CDR3 in DNA: TGCAGCGTATCAGGGAGCCGCGAGCAGTACTTC. Translated, it gives CSVSGSREQYF. This chain connects TRBV29-1 to TRBJ2-7; tentatively, D is TRBD1 or TRBD2 (5 bases each). CDR1 and CDR2 from the germline V gene are SQVTM and ANQGSEA. The length of the CDR3 is 11 residues. Trimming cost V 6 bases and J 6 bases, with 12 bases left between them.

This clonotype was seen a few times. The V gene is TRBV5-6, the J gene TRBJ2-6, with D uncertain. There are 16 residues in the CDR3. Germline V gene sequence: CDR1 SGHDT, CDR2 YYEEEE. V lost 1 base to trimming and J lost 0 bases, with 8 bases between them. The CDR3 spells CASSLNSFSGANVLTF. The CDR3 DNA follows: TGTGCCAGCAGCTTGAACAGCTTCTCTGGGGCCAACGTCCTGACTTTC.

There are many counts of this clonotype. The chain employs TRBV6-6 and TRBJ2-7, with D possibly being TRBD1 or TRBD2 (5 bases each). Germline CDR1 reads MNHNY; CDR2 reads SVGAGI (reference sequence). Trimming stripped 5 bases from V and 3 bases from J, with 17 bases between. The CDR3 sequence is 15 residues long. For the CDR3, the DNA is TGTGCCAGCAGTGATGGGCCGGGACCGAGCTACGAGCAGTACTTC. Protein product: CASSDGPGPSYEQYF.

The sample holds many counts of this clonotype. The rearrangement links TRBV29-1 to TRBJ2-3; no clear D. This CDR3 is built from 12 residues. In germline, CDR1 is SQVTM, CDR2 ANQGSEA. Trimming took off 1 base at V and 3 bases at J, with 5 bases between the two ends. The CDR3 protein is CSVEVGTDTQYF. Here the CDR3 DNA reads TGCAGCGTTGAAGTGGGTACAGATACGCAGTATTTT.

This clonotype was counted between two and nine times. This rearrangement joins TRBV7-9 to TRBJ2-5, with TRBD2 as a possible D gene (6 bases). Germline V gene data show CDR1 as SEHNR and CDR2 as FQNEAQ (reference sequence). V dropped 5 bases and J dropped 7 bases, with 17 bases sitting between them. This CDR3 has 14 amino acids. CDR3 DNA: TGTGCCAGCAGCCAAGCTGGCGCGGGGCCGACCCAGTACTTC. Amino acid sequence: CASSQAGAGPTQYF.

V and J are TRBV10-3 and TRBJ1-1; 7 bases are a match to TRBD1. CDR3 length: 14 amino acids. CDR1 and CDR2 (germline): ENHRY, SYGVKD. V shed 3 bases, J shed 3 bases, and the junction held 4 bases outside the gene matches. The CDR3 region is CAISEQGTYTEAFF. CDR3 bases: TGTGCCATCAGTGAACAGGGGACATACACTGAAGCTTTCTTT.

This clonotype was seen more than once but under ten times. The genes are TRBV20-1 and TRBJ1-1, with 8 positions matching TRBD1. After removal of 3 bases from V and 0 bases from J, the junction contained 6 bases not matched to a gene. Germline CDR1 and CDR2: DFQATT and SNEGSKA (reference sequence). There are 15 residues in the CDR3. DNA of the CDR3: TGCAGTGCTAGGCCCCGGGACAGGCTGAACACTGAAGCTTTCTTT. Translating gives CSARPRDRLNTEAFF.

This CDR3 is CSVAPGQDTDTQYF. In DNA, the CDR3 is TGCAGCGTTGCACCGGGACAGGACACAGATACGCAGTATTTT. This chain uses TRBV29-1 with TRBJ2-3; 8 bases are shared with TRBD1. The germline gives CDR1 SQVTM, CDR2 ANQGSEA. The V and J ends lost 4 bases and 2 bases, in that order; junction bases with no gene match: 5. This CDR3 spans 14 amino acids.

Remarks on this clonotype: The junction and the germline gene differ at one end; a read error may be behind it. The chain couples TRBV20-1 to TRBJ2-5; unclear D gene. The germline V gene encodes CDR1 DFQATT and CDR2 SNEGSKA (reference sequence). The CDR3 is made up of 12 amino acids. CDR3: CSAQTSQETQHF. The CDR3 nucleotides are TGCAGTGCCCAGACCAGTCAAGAGACCCAGCACTTC.

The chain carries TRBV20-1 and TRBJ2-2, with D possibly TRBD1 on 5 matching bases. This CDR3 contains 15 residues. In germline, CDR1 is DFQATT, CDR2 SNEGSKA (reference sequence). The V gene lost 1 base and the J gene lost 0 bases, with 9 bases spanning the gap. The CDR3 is CSARGNRPNTGELFF. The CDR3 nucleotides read TGCAGTGCTAGAGGGAACAGGCCGAACACCGGGGAGCTGTTTTTT.

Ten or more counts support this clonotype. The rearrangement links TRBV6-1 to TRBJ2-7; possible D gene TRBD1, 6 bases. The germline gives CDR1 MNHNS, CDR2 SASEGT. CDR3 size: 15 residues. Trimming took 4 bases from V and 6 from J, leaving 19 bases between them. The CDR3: CASSVGTNSEGEQYF. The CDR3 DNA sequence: TGTGCCAGCAGTGTCGGGACAAACTCCGAGGGCGAGCAGTACTTC.